Below are 19 T cell receptor beta chains sequenced from a single sample in a study of shared clonotypes between healthy human individuals. Clones were read by immunoSEQ multiplex PCR, and TCRdb kept only the in-frame ones, dropping some. The table has 2 million to 2.5 million clones, roughly 96% seen once. Input material: naive CD4+ T cells sorted from blood. Subset described: CD45RA+ positively selected. The receptors come from a man between 18 and 29 years old in good health.

The rearrangement links TRBV4-1 to TRBJ2-3; a weak D match, TRBD1 (6 bases). V was cut by 1 base and J by 2 bases, with 13 bases left in between. CDR3 length: 16 amino acids. Germline values: CDR1 MGHRA, CDR2 YSYEKL. CDR3 amino acids: CASSQVPGAPTDTQYF. In nucleotides, the CDR3 is TGCGCCAGCAGCCAAGTCCCAGGGGCACCCACAGATACGCAGTATTTT.

The gene calls are TRBV6-5 and TRBJ1-4; 10 positions match TRBD1. In germline, CDR1 is MNHEY, CDR2 SVGAGI. The CDR3 runs to 14 residues. The trim removed 9 bases at V and 8 bases at J, leaving 9 bases unmatched. CDR3 amino acids: CASARGTGAEKLFF. In DNA, the CDR3 is TGTGCCAGTGCCCGCGGGACAGGGGCAGAAAAACTGTTTTTT.

This clone occurred once. The CDR3 sequence is CASPLDNTGELFF. The CDR3 DNA reads as TGTGCCAGCCCGCTCGACAACACCGGGGAGCTGTTTTTT. This chain uses TRBV6-1 with TRBJ2-2; no clear D gene. The length of the CDR3 is 13 residues. The V end lost 8 bases, the J end lost 2 bases, and 9 bases lay between the germline ends. CDR1 and CDR2 from the germline V gene are MNHNS and SASEGT.

This clone was recorded only once. The chain combines TRBV2 with TRBJ2-1; 8 nucleotides align to TRBD2. The CDR3 is made up of 15 amino acids. V trimming: 6 bases; J trimming: 3 bases; junction bases outside the gene matches: 7. Germline-derived CDR1 and CDR2 are SNHLY and FYNNEI. CDR3 region: CASRDTSGSYNEQFF. In nucleotides, the CDR3 is TGTGCCAGCAGGGATACTAGCGGTAGCTACAATGAGCAGTTCTTC. Complete variable domain (other parts from reference TRBV2 and TRBJ2-1): EPEVTQTPSHQVTQMGQEVILRCVPISNHLYFYWYRQILGQKVEFLVSFYNNEISEKSEIFDDQFSVERPDGSNFTLKIRSTKLEDSAMYFCASRDTSGSYNEQFFGPGTRLTVL.

This chain joins TRBV7-8 and TRBJ1-1; 10 bases are shared with TRBD1. Unmatched junction bases numbered 4, after V lost 3 bases and J lost 6 bases. CDR3 length: 14 amino acids. Germline CDR1 SGHVS, CDR2 FQNEAQ. CDR3 protein: CASSFGDRGSEAFF. For the CDR3, the DNA is TGTGCCAGCAGCTTTGGGGACAGGGGATCTGAAGCTTTCTTT.

The rearrangement joins TRBV19 to TRBJ1-2, with D possibly matching TRBD1 (6 bases). This CDR3 is 15 amino acids long. With 0 bases removed from V and 2 bases from J, the gap between germline ends came to 10 bases. CDR1 is LNHDA, CDR2 SQIVND, per germline (reference sequence). This CDR3 reads CASSIEAGANYGYTF. For the CDR3, the DNA is TGTGCCAGTAGTATAGAGGCAGGGGCCAACTATGGCTACACCTTC.

Written as DNA, the CDR3 is TGTGCCTGGCGAGACAGGGGTTGGAATCAGCCCCAGCATTTT. It specifies CAWRDRGWNQPQHF. This chain connects TRBV30 to TRBJ1-5, with 8 positions matching TRBD1. The V gene's germline CDR1 is GTSNPN and CDR2 SVGIG (reference sequence). J lost 4 bases, V lost 5 bases, and 7 bases had no gene match. CDR3 length: 14 residues.

The V and J genes are TRBV2 and TRBJ2-7, with TRBD1 identical over 8 bases. Losses at the gene ends were 6 bases for V and 1 base for J; bases not matched to a gene: 5. Germline V gives CDR1 SNHLY, CDR2 FYNNEI. There are 14 residues in the CDR3. The CDR3 spells CASSITGGSYEQYF. The CDR3 region has the DNA TGTGCCAGCAGCATCACAGGGGGTTCCTACGAGCAGTACTTC.

The chain couples TRBV10-1 to TRBJ1-5; D unresolved. CDR3 length equals 21 residues. The V end lost 3 bases, the J end lost 3 bases, and 30 bases lay between the germline ends. Germline lookup yields CDR1 WNHNN and CDR2 SYGVQD (reference sequence). CDR3 sequence (DNA): TGCGCCAGCAGTGATCAACGGTACGGAACCATGGGAGGCAGCGACAATCAGCCCCAGCATTTT. It is translated as CASSDQRYGTMGGSDNQPQHF.

The genes are TRBV10-3 and TRBJ2-1, with D unresolved. V lost 0 bases to trimming and J lost 9 bases, with 6 bases between them. The CDR3 loop spans 12 amino acids. Per germline, CDR1 ENHRY and CDR2 SYGVKD. CDR3 bases: TGTGCCATCAGTGAGTCAACGGGTGAGCAGTTCTTC. This sequence encodes CAISESTGEQFF.

The genes are TRBV4-3 and TRBJ1-5; 9 bases agree with TRBD1. The CDR3 extends over 16 amino acids. Germline V gives CDR1 LGHNA, CDR2 YSLEER. V lost 0 bases to trimming and J lost 3 bases; unmatched junction nucleotides: 3. Written as DNA, the CDR3 is TGCGCCAGCAGCCAAGACTGGACAGGGGCCAATCAGCCCCAGCATTTT. The encoded protein is CASSQDWTGANQPQHF.

V usage is TRBV10-2 and J usage is TRBJ1-6; TRBD1 matches 7 bases. J lost 0 bases, V lost 7 bases, and 6 bases had no gene match. Germline V lookup: CDR1 WSHSY, CDR2 SAAADI. This CDR3 comprises 16 residues. Written as DNA, the CDR3 is TGCGCCAGCAATGGGGCAGGGGGCTCCTATAATTCACCCCTCCACTTT. Translated, it gives CASNGAGGSYNSPLHF.

The chain employs TRBV11-2 and TRBJ1-5, with D possibly matching TRBD1 (5 bases). Germline CDR1 SGHAT, CDR2 FQNNGV. CDR3 length: 13 amino acids. V gave up 5 bases and J gave up 5 bases, with 10 bases separating them. DNA for the CDR3: TGTGCCAGCAGCCAGGGTGTGGATCAGCCCCAGCATTTT. Translating it yields CASSQGVDQPQHF.

This chain links TRBV4-1 with TRBJ2-7, with 13 bases aligning to TRBD2. This CDR3 has 16 residues. V was pared by 5 bases and J by 2 bases, with 6 bases of the junction left unmatched. CDR1 is MGHRA and CDR2 is YSYEKL in the germline V gene. CDR3 nucleotide sequence: TGCGCCAGCAGCACGGCCGGGACTAGCGGGGCCTACGAGCAGTACTTC. This gives the protein CASSTAGTSGAYEQYF.

The CDR3 sequence is CASSIGTSGSTDTQYF. DNA for the CDR3: TGTGCCAGCAGCATTGGGACTAGCGGGAGCACAGATACGCAGTATTTT. The chain recombines TRBV9 with TRBJ2-3, with 12 bases aligning to TRBD2. Trimming took 4 bases from V and 0 from J; bases not matched to a gene: 3. The CDR3 has 16 residues. Germline V gene lookup returns CDR1 SGDLS and CDR2 YYNGEE.

This chain uses TRBV5-5 with TRBJ2-5; D is unresolved. The CDR3 spans 12 residues. Deletions cut 0 bases from V and 4 bases from J, with 4 bases between. Per the germline V gene, CDR1 is SGHKS and CDR2 is YYEKEE (reference sequence). The CDR3 is CASSLGRETQYF. CDR3 DNA: TGTGCCAGCAGCTTGGGTCGAGAGACCCAGTACTTC.

The V and J genes are TRBV27 and TRBJ2-7, with D unclear. V lost 5 bases and J lost 3, with 23 bases in between. The CDR3 sequence is 17 residues long. Germline lookup yields CDR1 MNHEY and CDR2 SMNVEV (reference sequence). CDR3 bases: TGTGCCAGCAGTCCCGATGGCCGGCAACCGACTTTCTACGAGCAGTACTTC. This sequence encodes CASSPDGRQPTFYEQYF.

For this clone: Other DNA sequences within the sample encode an identical CDR3. The chain carries TRBV5-4 and TRBJ2-7; TRBD1 might be the D (6 bases). In germline, CDR1 is SGHNT, CDR2 YYREEE (reference sequence). The CDR3 covers 14 residues. V was trimmed by 0 bases and J by 1 base, leaving 8 bases between them. The CDR3 DNA sequence: TGTGCCAGCAGCTTGGATAGGGGGTCCTACGAGCAGTACTTC. Its translation is CASSLDRGSYEQYF.

CDR3 protein: CAWSGGRAGNQPQHF. The CDR3 coding sequence is TGTGCCTGGAGTGGGGGCCGGGCTGGCAATCAGCCCCAGCATTTT. The chain couples TRBV30 to TRBJ1-5, with a tentative D call TRBD1 (5 bases). CDR1 and CDR2 (germline): GTSNPN, SVGIG (reference sequence). This CDR3 spans 15 amino acids. Trimming removed 1 base at V and 2 bases at J, with 12 bases between.